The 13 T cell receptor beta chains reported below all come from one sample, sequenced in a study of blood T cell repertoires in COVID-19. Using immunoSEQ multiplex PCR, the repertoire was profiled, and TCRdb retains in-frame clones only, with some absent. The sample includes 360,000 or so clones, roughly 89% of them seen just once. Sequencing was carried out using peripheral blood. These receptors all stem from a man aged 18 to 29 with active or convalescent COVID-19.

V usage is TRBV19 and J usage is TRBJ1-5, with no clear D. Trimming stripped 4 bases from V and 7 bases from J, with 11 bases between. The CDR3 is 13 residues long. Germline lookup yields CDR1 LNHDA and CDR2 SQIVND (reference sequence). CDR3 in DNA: TGTGCCAGTAGTAAATACGAACGGCAGCCCCAGCATTTT. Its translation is CASSKYERQPQHF.

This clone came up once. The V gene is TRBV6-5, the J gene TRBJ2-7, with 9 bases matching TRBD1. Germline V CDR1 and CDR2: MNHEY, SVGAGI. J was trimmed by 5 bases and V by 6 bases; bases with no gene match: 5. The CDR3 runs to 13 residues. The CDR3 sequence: CASSGGQGHEQYF. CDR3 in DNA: TGTGCCAGCAGCGGGGGACAGGGTCACGAGCAGTACTTC.

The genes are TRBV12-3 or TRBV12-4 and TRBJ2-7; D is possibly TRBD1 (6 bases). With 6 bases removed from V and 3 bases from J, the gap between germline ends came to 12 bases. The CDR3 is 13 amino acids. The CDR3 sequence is CASSSGHLYEQYF. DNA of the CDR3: TGTGCCAGCAGCTCGGGACACCTCTACGAGCAGTACTTC.

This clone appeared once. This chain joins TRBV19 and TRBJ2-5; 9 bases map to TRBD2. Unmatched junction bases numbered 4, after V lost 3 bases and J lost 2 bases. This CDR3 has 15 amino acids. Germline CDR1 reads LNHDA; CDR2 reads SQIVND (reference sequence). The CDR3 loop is CASSMTSGSQETQYF. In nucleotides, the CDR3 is TGTGCCAGTAGTATGACTAGCGGATCACAAGAGACCCAGTACTTC.

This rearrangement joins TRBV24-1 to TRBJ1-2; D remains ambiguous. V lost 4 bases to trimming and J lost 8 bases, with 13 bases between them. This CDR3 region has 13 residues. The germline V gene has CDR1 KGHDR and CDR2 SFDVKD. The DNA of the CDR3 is TGTGCCACCAGTGAAACAACAGCTGCCGGCTACACCTTC. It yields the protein CATSETTAAGYTF.

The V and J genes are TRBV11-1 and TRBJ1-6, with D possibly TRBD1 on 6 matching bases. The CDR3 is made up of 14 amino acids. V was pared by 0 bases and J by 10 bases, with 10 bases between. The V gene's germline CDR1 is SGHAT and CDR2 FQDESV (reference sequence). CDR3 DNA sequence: TGTGCCAGCAGCTTAGCGTCACAGGGATCACCCCTCCACTTT. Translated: CASSLASQGSPLHF. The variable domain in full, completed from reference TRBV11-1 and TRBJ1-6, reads EAEVAQSPRYKITEKSQAVAFWCDPISGHATLYWYRQILGQGPELLVQFQDESVVDDSQLPKDRFSAERLKGVDSTLKIQPAELGDSAMYLCASSLASQGSPLHFGNGTRLTVT.

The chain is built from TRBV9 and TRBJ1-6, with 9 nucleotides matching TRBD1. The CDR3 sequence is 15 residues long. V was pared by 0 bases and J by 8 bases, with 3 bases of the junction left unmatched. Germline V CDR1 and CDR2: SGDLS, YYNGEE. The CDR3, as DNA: TGTGCCAGCAGCGTAGACGACAGGGGGGATTCACCCCTCCACTTT. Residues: CASSVDDRGDSPLHF.

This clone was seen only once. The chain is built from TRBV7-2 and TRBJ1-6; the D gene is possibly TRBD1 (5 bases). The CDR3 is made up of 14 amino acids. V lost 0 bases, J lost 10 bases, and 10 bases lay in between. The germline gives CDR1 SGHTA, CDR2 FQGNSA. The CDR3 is CASSLAQGSSPLHF. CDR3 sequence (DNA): TGTGCCAGCAGCTTAGCCCAGGGAAGCTCACCCCTCCACTTT.

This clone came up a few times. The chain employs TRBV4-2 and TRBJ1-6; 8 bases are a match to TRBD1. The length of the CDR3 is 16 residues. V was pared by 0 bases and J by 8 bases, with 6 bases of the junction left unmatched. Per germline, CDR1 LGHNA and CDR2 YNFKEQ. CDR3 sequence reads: CASSQETGASHSPLHF. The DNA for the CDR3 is TGTGCCAGCAGCCAAGAGACAGGGGCCAGTCATTCACCCCTCCACTTT.

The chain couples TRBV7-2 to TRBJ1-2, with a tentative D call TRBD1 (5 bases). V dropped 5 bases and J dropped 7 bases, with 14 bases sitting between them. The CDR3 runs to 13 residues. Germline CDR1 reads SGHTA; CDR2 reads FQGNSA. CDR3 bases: TGTGCCAGCAGCCCCACCAGGGCTGGTGGCTACACCTTC. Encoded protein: CASSPTRAGGYTF.

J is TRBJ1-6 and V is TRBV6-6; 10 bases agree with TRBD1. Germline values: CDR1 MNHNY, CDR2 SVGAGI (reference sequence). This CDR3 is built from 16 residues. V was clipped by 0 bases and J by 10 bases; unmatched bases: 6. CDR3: CASSYSSTGGGSPLHF. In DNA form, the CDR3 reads TGTGCCAGCAGTTACTCGTCGACAGGGGGCGGGTCACCCCTCCACTTT.

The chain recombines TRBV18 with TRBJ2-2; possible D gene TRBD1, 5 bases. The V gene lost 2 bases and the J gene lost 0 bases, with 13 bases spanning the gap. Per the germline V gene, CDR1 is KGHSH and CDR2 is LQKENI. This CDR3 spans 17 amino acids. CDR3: CASSPRGPVANTGELFF. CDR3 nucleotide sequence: TGTGCCAGCTCACCAAGGGGTCCAGTCGCGAACACCGGGGAGCTGTTTTTT.

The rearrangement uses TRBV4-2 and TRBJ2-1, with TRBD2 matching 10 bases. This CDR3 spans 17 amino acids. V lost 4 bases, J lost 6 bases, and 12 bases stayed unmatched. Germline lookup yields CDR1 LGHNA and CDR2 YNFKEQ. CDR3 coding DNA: TGTGCCAGCAGCCTTCTCTGGGAGCGGGGGGGCGTCAATGAGCAGTTCTTC. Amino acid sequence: CASSLLWERGGVNEQFF.